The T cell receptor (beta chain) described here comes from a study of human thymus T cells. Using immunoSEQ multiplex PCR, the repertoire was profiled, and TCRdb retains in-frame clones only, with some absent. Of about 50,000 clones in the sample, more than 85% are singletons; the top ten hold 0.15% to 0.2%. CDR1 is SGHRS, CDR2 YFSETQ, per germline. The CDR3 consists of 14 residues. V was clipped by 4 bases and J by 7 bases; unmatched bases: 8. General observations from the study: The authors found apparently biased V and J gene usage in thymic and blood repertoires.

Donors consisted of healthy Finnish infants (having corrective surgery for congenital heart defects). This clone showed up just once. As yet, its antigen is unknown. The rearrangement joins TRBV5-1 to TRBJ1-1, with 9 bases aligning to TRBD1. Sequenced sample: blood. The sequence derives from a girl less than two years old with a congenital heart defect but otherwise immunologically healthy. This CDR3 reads CASSPGGTGLEAFF. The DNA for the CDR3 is TGCGCCAGCAGCCCTGGAGGGACAGGGCTTGAAGCTTTCTTT.